Listed here are 26 T cell receptor beta chains from one sample, sequenced in a study of identical twins. Via MiXCR, TCRdb re-called the 5' RACE reads, giving one row per CDR3 protein. The top ten clones hold 4% to 6% of a sample with about 220,000 distinct CDR3 sequences, approximately 9% of them seen once. Sequenced input: memory (CD45RO+) T cells sorted from blood. The receptors here all came from a woman aged 18-30 years in good health.

The chain joins TRBV7-8 to TRBJ2-7; 8 nucleotides align to TRBD1. Germline V gene lookup returns CDR1 SGHVS and CDR2 FQNEAQ. The length of the CDR3 is 16 residues. Trimming took 5 bases from V and 6 from J; bases not matched to a gene: 15. The CDR3 protein is CASSPTPDRGTSEQYF. CDR3 coding DNA: TGTGCCAGCAGCCCAACTCCCGACAGGGGTACGTCCGAGCAGTACTTC.

This clonotype was detected many times. The rearrangement uses TRBV5-1 and TRBJ2-6; 8 bases line up with TRBD1. The V gene end was trimmed by 0 bases and the J gene end by 6 bases; junction bases not matched to a gene: 5. In germline, CDR1 is SGHRS, CDR2 YFSETQ. This CDR3 has 16 residues. The CDR3 sequence is CASSLGDRKEANVLTF. The CDR3, as DNA: TGCGCCAGCAGCTTGGGGGACAGGAAGGAGGCCAACGTCCTGACTTTC.

The rearrangement uses TRBV5-1 and TRBJ2-7; 9 bases align to TRBD1. After removal of 0 bases from V and 4 bases from J, the junction contained 5 bases not matched to a gene. The CDR3 consists of 15 residues. Germline CDR1 and CDR2: SGHRS and YFSETQ. CDR3 DNA sequence: TGCGCCAGCAGCTTGGCCACGGGACAGGGTTACGAGCAGTACTTC. Protein product: CASSLATGQGYEQYF.

There are a few counts of this clonotype. This sequence joins TRBV18 and TRBJ2-7; unclear D gene. This CDR3 is built from 12 residues. V lost 6 bases and J lost 5, with 11 bases in between. Germline CDR1 is KGHSH and CDR2 is LQKENI. The DNA of the CDR3 is TGTGCCAGCTCGCTAAGCGCCGACGAGCAGTACTTC. Encoded protein: CASSLSADEQYF.

This clonotype has at least ten counts. The rearrangement uses TRBV10-3 and TRBJ2-4; the match to TRBD1 covers 10 bases. With 5 bases clipped from V and 1 base from J, the junction kept 5 bases outside the gene matches. The CDR3 consists of 16 residues. CDR1 and CDR2 from the germline V gene are ENHRY and SYGVKD. CDR3 loop: CAISNPGQGAKNIQYF. As DNA, the CDR3 is TGTGCCATCAGTAATCCGGGACAGGGGGCCAAAAACATTCAGTACTTC.

This clonotype was detected ten times or more. V usage is TRBV20-1 and J usage is TRBJ1-2; 7 nucleotides align to TRBD1. CDR1 is DFQATT, CDR2 SNEGSKA, per germline (reference sequence). V trimming: 0 bases; J trimming: 3 bases; junction bases outside the gene matches: 7. The CDR3 length is 15 residues. CDR3 sequence (DNA): TGCAGTGCTAGAGATCGGAGGGGGCAATACTATGGCTACACCTTC. Its translation is CSARDRRGQYYGYTF.

At least ten counts were recorded for this clonotype. V is TRBV20-1 and J is TRBJ1-3; D not resolved. Trimming left V 0 bases short and J 0 bases short, with 12 bases between. The germline V gene encodes CDR1 DFQATT and CDR2 SNEGSKA (reference sequence). The CDR3 has 16 amino acids. CDR3 in amino acids: CSARDPAQLSGNTIYF. DNA for the CDR3: TGCAGTGCTAGAGATCCCGCGCAACTCTCTGGAAACACCATATATTTT.

Here the CDR3 DNA reads TGTGCCAGCAGCCCGGGACTAGCGGGAGGCTCTATGGGGAAGACCCAGTACTTC. It encodes CASSPGLAGGSMGKTQYF. The chain links TRBV9 to TRBJ2-5; 15 bases fit TRBD2. This CDR3 comprises 18 residues. Germline trimming cut 4 bases from V and 6 bases from J; bases unmatched to any gene: 13. CDR1 and CDR2 from the germline V gene are SGDLS and YYNGEE.

This clonotype was recorded many times. CDR3 sequence (DNA): TGCGCCAGCAGCCCGGGACTAGCGGACGGGTACCAAGAGACCCAGTACTTC. Translated: CASSPGLADGYQETQYF. The rearrangement joins TRBV5-1 to TRBJ2-5, with 11 bases matching TRBD2. CDR3 length: 17 amino acids. The V and J ends lost 4 bases and 0 bases, in that order; junction bases with no gene match: 8. In germline, CDR1 is SGHRS, CDR2 YFSETQ.

There are a few counts of this clonotype. This sequence joins TRBV12-3 or TRBV12-4 and TRBJ2-3, with TRBD2 matching 11 bases. V trimming: 5 bases; J trimming: 3 bases; junction bases outside the gene matches: 7. This CDR3 is 16 amino acids long. CDR3 in amino acids: CASSPRLAGPTDTQYF. The CDR3, as DNA: TGTGCCAGCAGTCCAAGACTAGCGGGACCTACAGATACGCAGTATTTT.

This clonotype appeared a few times. The V gene is TRBV6-1, the J gene TRBJ1-1; D perhaps matches TRBD1 (5 bases). Between the trimmed V and J ends, which lost 6 bases and 12 bases, there was a span of 26 bases. Germline assignment: CDR1 MNHNS and CDR2 SASEGT. This CDR3 comprises 15 residues. This chain's CDR3 is CASSRYITGVSGTFF. For the CDR3, the DNA is TGTGCCAGCAGCCGATATATCACAGGCGTCTCGGGGACTTTCTTT.

The J gene is TRBJ2-5, the V gene TRBV20-1; 8 bases align to TRBD1. The CDR3 loop spans 15 amino acids. Trimming took 6 bases from V and 5 from J; bases not matched to a gene: 14. CDR1 and CDR2 from the germline V gene are DFQATT and SNEGSKA (reference sequence). CDR3: CSATTPDRDIETQYF. The CDR3 DNA is TGCAGTGCCACTACCCCGGACAGGGATATCGAGACCCAGTACTTC.

This clonotype was picked up many times. CDR3 nucleotides: TGCGCCAGCAGCTTGGGACATTACAATGAGCAGTTCTTC. It specifies CASSLGHYNEQFF. V usage is TRBV5-1 and J usage is TRBJ2-1; D not resolved. Deletions cut 0 bases from V and 4 bases from J, with 5 bases between. Germline V gene lookup returns CDR1 SGHRS and CDR2 YFSETQ. The CDR3 runs 13 residues.

The chain uses TRBV12-3 or TRBV12-4 and TRBJ1-1, with TRBD1 as a possible D gene (5 bases). There are 11 residues in the CDR3. Between the trimmed V and J ends, which lost 7 bases and 4 bases, there was a span of 7 bases. The CDR3 loop reads CASNGGTEAFF. The CDR3 nucleotides are TGTGCCAGCAATGGGGGCACTGAAGCTTTCTTT.

For the CDR3, the DNA is TGTGCCAGCAGGGATAGGAATACCTACGAGCAGTACTTC. Translation gives CASRDRNTYEQYF. J is TRBJ2-7 and V is TRBV6-2 or TRBV6-3; D is unresolved. V was shortened by 6 bases and J by 2 bases, with 11 bases between the two germline ends. This CDR3 is built from 13 residues. The germline V gene encodes CDR1 MNHEY and CDR2 SVGEGT.

This clonotype was recorded many times. The V and J genes are TRBV12-3 or TRBV12-4 and TRBJ1-1; D remains unclear. The CDR3 spans 15 residues. Trimming removed 5 bases from V and 1 base from J, with 14 bases in between. This CDR3 reads CASSRRAGGNTEAFF. The CDR3 region has the DNA TGTGCCAGCAGTAGAAGGGCCGGTGGGAACACTGAAGCTTTCTTT.

This clonotype was detected many times. The chain couples TRBV19 to TRBJ2-7; 9 bases fit TRBD1. The CDR3 is 12 amino acids. The junction had 0 bases not matched to a gene; V was cut back by 5 bases and J by 4 bases. The V gene's germline CDR1 is LNHDA and CDR2 SQIVND (reference sequence). CDR3 nucleotides: TGTGCCAGTAGTGACAGGGGGTACGAGCAGTACTTC. This encodes CASSDRGYEQYF.

In its sample, this clonotype was seen a few times. The chain combines TRBV4-1 with TRBJ2-1, with 8 nucleotides matching TRBD2. V trimming: 4 bases; J trimming: 6 bases; junction bases outside the gene matches: 11. The CDR3 runs to 16 residues. In germline, CDR1 is MGHRA, CDR2 YSYEKL. DNA for the CDR3: TGCGCCAGCAGCCCCCGGGGAGCGGGAGAATTCAATGAGCAGTTCTTC. It yields the protein CASSPRGAGEFNEQFF.

This clonotype was recorded a few times. V gene TRBV5-1 combines with J gene TRBJ1-2, with 7 bases lining up with TRBD1. In germline, CDR1 is SGHRS, CDR2 YFSETQ. V trimming: 4 bases; J trimming: 7 bases; junction bases outside the gene matches: 7. This CDR3 region has 13 residues. CDR3 residues: CASSIGTDGGYTF. In DNA, the CDR3 is TGCGCCAGCAGCATCGGGACAGACGGTGGCTACACCTTC.

This clonotype has more than one count but fewer than ten. The V gene is TRBV27, the J gene TRBJ2-7; D is undetermined. CDR3 length: 14 amino acids. Germline V gene data show CDR1 as MNHEY and CDR2 as SMNVEV (reference sequence). Deletions cut 6 bases from V and 3 bases from J, with 15 bases between. The CDR3 region is CASREWVNHYEQYF. The CDR3 bases are TGTGCCAGCAGGGAATGGGTGAACCACTACGAGCAGTACTTC.

This clonotype showed up just a few times. V is TRBV4-3 and J is TRBJ2-1, with 13 bases matching TRBD2. Trimming removed 1 base from V and 9 bases from J; junction bases left unmatched: 3. The CDR3 covers 15 residues. The germline CDR1 and CDR2 sequences are LGHNA and YSLEER. The CDR3 spells CASSQGTSGSSEQFF. The CDR3 DNA is TGCGCCAGCAGCCAAGGGACTAGCGGGAGCTCTGAGCAGTTCTTC.

The sample holds many counts of this clonotype. The DNA of the CDR3 is TGCGCCAGCAGCTACCTTCCTTCGGGACAGGGGGACGCAAAACTGTTTTTT. This codes for CASSYLPSGQGDAKLFF. The chain uses TRBV5-1 and TRBJ1-4; 11 bases match TRBD1. From germline, CDR1 is SGHRS and CDR2 YFSETQ. There are 17 residues in the CDR3. V lost 3 bases and J lost 10; bases outside the gene matches: 14.

This clonotype was counted a few times. This chain uses TRBV6-1 with TRBJ2-7; possibly TRBD1 for D (5 bases). Germline CDR1 MNHNS, CDR2 SASEGT. There are 14 residues in the CDR3. The V and J ends lost 6 bases and 7 bases respectively, with 19 bases between them. This CDR3 reads CASSLGGRVREQYF. The CDR3 DNA follows: TGTGCCAGCAGCCTAGGTGGCAGGGTAAGGGAGCAGTACTTC.

The chain has TRBV5-1 and TRBJ1-1; possible D gene TRBD1, 6 bases. Germline values: CDR1 SGHRS, CDR2 YFSETQ. CDR3 size: 12 residues. The V end was cut by 0 bases, the J end by 12 bases, with 12 bases between. Here the CDR3 DNA reads TGCGCCAGCAGCTTGGGACAGGAGAAAACTTTCTTT. It translates to CASSLGQEKTFF.

V is TRBV20-1 and J is TRBJ2-1; 7 bases line up with TRBD2. Germline lookup yields CDR1 DFQATT and CDR2 SNEGSKA (reference sequence). The CDR3 has 16 amino acids. The J segment lost 0 bases and the V segment lost 3 bases, leaving 8 bases of the junction unmatched. This chain's CDR3 is CSARSSAGDSYNEQFF. In DNA, the CDR3 is TGCAGTGCTAGGTCTTCGGCGGGAGACTCCTACAATGAGCAGTTCTTC.

This clonotype came up many times. The chain is built from TRBV20-1 and TRBJ2-3; weak D call: TRBD1 (5 bases). CDR3 length: 14 amino acids. CDR1 and CDR2 (germline): DFQATT, SNEGSKA (reference sequence). Trimming pared 3 bases from V and 6 bases from J, leaving 16 bases between. The CDR3 region is CSARGQGGSDTQYF. CDR3 nucleotide sequence: TGCAGTGCTAGGGGGCAGGGCGGTAGCGATACGCAGTATTTT.